This note documents a single T cell receptor beta chain sequence. Treatment of the sample: 15 to 20 received Ad26.COV2.S at low or high dose, single or two shots; 5 received placebo; per-sample allocation not given. The samples were gathered on day 63 after the first injection of vaccine or placebo. CDR1 and CDR2 (germline): SEHNR, FQNEAQ (reference sequence). The germline V and J ends were trimmed by 5 bases and 7 bases, with 11 bases remaining between them. The CDR3 has 12 amino acids. This sample was taken from a study of Ad26.COV2.S vaccination and SARS-CoV-2 variants. About the study: In the study, Ad26.COV2.S was injected intramuscularly once, or twice 56 days apart.

TCRdb's table, derived via immunoSEQ multiplex PCR, lists solely in-frame clones and lacks some. Among around 300,000 clones listed, approximately 86% were seen once. This chain links TRBV7-9 with TRBJ1-1; TRBD1 is a possible D gene (5 bases). Sequences were derived from peripheral blood, sampled in a trial of Ad26.COV2.S vaccine versus placebo. The receptor's source is a person between 18 and 60 years old who received the Ad26.COV2.S COVID-19 vaccine or a placebo. The CDR3 bases are TGTGCCAGCAGCCCAAGGGACGGTGAAGCTTTCTTT. Encoded protein: CASSPRDGEAFF.